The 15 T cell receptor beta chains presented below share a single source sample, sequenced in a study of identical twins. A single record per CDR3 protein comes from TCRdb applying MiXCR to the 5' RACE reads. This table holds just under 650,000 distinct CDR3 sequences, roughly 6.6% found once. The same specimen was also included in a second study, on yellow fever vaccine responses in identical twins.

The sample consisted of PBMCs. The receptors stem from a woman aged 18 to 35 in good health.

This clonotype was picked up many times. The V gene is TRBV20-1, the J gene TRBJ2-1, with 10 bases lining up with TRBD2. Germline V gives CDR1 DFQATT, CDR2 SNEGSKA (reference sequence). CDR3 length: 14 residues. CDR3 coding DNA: TGCAGCGGCAGAGGACTAGCGGTCTACAATGAGCAGTTCTTC. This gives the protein CSGRGLAVYNEQFF.

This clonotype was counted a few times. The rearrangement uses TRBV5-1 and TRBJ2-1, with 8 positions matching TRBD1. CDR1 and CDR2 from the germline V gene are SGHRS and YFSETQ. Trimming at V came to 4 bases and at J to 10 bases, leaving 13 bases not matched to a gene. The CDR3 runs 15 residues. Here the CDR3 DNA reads TGCGCCAGCAGCCCGGCCGGGACAGGAACGGGGGAGCAGTTCTTC. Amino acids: CASSPAGTGTGEQFF.

The CDR3 protein is CASSYGTDNTGELFF. DNA for the CDR3: TGTGCCAGCAGTTACGGGACAGATAACACCGGGGAGCTGTTTTTT. V is TRBV6-5 and J is TRBJ2-2; 7 bases align to TRBD1. Germline V gives CDR1 MNHEY, CDR2 SVGAGI. This CDR3 region has 15 residues. V dropped 2 bases and J dropped 2; count of bases not matched to a gene: 2.

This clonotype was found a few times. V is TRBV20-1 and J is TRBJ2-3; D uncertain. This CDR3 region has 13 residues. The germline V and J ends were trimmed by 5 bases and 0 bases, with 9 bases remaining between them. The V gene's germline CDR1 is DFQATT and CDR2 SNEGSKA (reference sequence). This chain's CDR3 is CSAWTLSTDTQYF. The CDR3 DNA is TGCAGTGCTTGGACCCTTAGCACAGATACGCAGTATTTT.

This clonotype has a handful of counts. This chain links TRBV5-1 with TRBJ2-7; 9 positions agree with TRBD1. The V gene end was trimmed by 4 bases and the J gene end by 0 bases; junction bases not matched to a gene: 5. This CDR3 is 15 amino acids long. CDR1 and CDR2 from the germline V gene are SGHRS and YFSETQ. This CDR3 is CASSKGQGSSYEQYV. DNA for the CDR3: TGCGCCAGCAGCAAGGGACAGGGAAGCTCCTACGAGCAGTACGTC.

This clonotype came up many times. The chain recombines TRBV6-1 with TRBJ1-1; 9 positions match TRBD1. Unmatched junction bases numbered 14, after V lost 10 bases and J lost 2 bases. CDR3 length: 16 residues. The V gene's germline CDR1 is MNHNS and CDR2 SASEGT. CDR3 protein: CATASPRDRENTEAFF. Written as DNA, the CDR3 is TGTGCCACCGCGTCCCCCCGGGACAGGGAAAACACTGAAGCTTTCTTT.

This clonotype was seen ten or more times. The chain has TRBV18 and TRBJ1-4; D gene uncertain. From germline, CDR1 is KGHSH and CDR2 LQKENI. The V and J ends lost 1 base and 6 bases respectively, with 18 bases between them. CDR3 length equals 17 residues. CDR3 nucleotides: TGTGCCAGCTCACCACTCCCCCGAACTGCAATTGATGAAAAACTGTTTTTT. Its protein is CASSPLPRTAIDEKLFF.

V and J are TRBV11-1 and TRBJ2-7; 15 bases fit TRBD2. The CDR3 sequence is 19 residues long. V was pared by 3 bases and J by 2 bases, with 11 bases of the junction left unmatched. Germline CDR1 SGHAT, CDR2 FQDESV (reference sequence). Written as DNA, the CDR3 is TGTGCCAGCAGCTTGGGCGGAGGACTAGCGGGAGGGCCAACCTACGAGCAGTACTTC. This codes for CASSLGGGLAGGPTYEQYF.

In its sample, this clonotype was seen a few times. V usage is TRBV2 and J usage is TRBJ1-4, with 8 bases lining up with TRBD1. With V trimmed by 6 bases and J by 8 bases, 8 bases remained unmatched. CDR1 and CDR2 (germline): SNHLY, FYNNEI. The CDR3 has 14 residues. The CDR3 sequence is CASRPGTGREKLFF. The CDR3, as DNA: TGTGCCAGCAGGCCCGGGACAGGACGCGAAAAACTGTTTTTT.

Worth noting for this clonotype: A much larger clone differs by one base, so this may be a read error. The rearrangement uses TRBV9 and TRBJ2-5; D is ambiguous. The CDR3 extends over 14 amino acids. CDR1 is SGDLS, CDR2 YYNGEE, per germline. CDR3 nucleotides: TGTGCCAGAAGCGTAGGCAATAAGGCAGAGACCCAGTACTTC. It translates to CARSVGNKAETQYF. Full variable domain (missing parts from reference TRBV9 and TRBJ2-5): DSGVTQTPKHLITATGQRVTLRCSPRSGDLSVYWYQQSLDQGLQFLIQYYNGEERAKGNILERFSAQQFPDLHSELNLSSLELGDSALYFCARSVGNKAETQYFGPGTRLLVL.

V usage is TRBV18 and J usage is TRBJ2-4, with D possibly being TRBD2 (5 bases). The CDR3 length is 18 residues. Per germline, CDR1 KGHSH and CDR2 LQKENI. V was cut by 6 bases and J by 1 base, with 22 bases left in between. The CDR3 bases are TGTGCCAGCTCCCCCCCGACGGTGACTATGGGGGCCAAAAACATTCAGTACTTC. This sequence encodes CASSPPTVTMGAKNIQYF.

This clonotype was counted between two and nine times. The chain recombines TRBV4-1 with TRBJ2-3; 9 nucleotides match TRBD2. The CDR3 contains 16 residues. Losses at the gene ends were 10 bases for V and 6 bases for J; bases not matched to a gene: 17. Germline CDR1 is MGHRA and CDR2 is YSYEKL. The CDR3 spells CATTLGMAGGRDTQYF. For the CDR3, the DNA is TGCGCCACCACGCTGGGGATGGCGGGGGGGCGGGATACGCAGTATTTT.

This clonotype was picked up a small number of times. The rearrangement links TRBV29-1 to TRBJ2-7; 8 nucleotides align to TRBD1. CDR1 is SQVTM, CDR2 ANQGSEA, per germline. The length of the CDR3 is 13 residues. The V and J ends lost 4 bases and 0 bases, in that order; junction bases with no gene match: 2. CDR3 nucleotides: TGCAGCGTTGCAGGGGGCAGCTCCTACGAGCAGTACTTC. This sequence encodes CSVAGGSSYEQYF.

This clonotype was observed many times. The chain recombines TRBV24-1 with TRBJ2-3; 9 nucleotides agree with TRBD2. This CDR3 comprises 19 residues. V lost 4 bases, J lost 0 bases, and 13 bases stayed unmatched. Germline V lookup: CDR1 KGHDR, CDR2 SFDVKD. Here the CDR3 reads CATSDELAGPLASTDTQYF. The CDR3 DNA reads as TGTGCCACCAGTGACGAGCTAGCGGGGCCTTTAGCTAGCACAGATACGCAGTATTTT.

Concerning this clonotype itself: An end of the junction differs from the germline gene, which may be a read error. The CDR3 sequence is CCASLRPGYSNQPQHF. The CDR3 DNA sequence: TGCTGTGCTAGTCTTAGACCCGGATATAGCAATCAGCCCCAGCATTTT. This rearrangement joins TRBV20-1 to TRBJ1-5; unclear D gene. The CDR3 consists of 16 residues. Germline assignment: CDR1 DFQATT and CDR2 SNEGSKA (reference sequence).